The 5 T cell receptor beta chains in this list originate from one sample, sequenced in a study of blood T cell repertoires in COVID-19. Generated by immunoSEQ multiplex PCR, the TCRdb table keeps only in-frame clones and is missing some. Among 200,000 to 250,000 clones listed, approximately 86% were seen once. The sample consisted of peripheral blood. All receptors derive from a woman aged 25 to 39 with COVID-19, enrolled during active disease.

This chain joins TRBV20-1 and TRBJ2-1; a weak D match, TRBD1 (6 bases). CDR3 length equals 11 residues. The ends were cut back, 3 bases at V and 8 bases at J, with 8 bases in the middle. Germline V lookup: CDR1 DFQATT, CDR2 SNEGSKA (reference sequence). The CDR3: CSASPGDEQFF. The CDR3 DNA sequence: TGCAGTGCTAGCCCAGGGGATGAGCAGTTCTTC.

The rearrangement links TRBV3-1 (or the pseudogene TRBV3-2) to TRBJ2-5, with a possible D match to TRBD2 (6 bases). Germline V gives CDR1 LGHDT, CDR2 YNNKEL (reference sequence). The CDR3 sequence is 14 residues long. The V and J ends lost 4 bases and 7 bases respectively, with 16 bases between them. The CDR3 loop reads CASSPGTGGRTQYF. The CDR3 DNA reads as TGTGCCAGCAGCCCTGGGACCGGAGGGCGGACCCAGTACTTC.

The CDR3 DNA follows: TGTGCCACCAGTGATTTTTGGGGGGGAAACAATGAGCAGTTCTTC. It specifies CATSDFWGGNNEQFF. The J gene is TRBJ2-1, the V gene TRBV24-1; 7 nucleotides line up with TRBD2. Looked up from germline, CDR1 is KGHDR and CDR2 is SFDVKD. The CDR3 spans 15 residues. J lost 5 bases, V lost 1 base, and 4 bases had no gene match.

The CDR3 region is CASSMAGEQYF. CDR3 nucleotide sequence: TGTGCCAGCAGTATGGCGGGGGAGCAGTACTTC. This chain connects TRBV2 to TRBJ2-7; D perhaps matches TRBD2 (6 bases). The ends were cut back, 5 bases at V and 7 bases at J, with 9 bases in the middle. CDR1 SNHLY and CDR2 FYNNEI come from the germline V gene. The CDR3 covers 11 residues.

This clone showed up just once. The V and J genes are TRBV6-2 or TRBV6-3 and TRBJ1-1; D gene unclear. CDR1 and CDR2 from the germline V gene are MNHEY and SVGEGT. V shed 6 bases and J shed 5 bases, with 19 bases lying between them. This CDR3 comprises 15 residues. CDR3 amino acids: CASSRTETHVTEAFF. CDR3 sequence (DNA): TGTGCCAGCAGCCGAACAGAGACGCACGTAACTGAAGCTTTCTTT.